Shown below are 10 T cell receptor beta chains from a single sample sequenced in a study of early T cells in non-severe SARS-CoV-2 infection (TCRdb year 2021). The library was prepared using 5' RACE. Instrument used: NextSeq 500. The raw public data were reprocessed by TCRdb itself: fastp quality trimming at Q25, MiXCR clonotype calling, in-frame beta chains only. Each entry is one CDR3 protein sequence, shown with its most common DNA and genes. This sample holds 50,000 to 80,000 distinct CDR3 sequences; approximately 9.2% were observed only once. Jointly, the top ten make up around an eighth of the sample. The source material was whole blood, sampled at baseline. All receptors derive from an adult who was a healthcare worker with PCR-confirmed SARS-CoV-2 infection or an uninfected control (not recorded which).

This clonotype was seen a handful of times. The V call is TRBV6-5, the J call TRBJ2-7, with 12 bases aligning to TRBD2. This CDR3 has 16 amino acids. The ends lost 6 bases at V and 6 bases at J; junction bases unmatched: 12. The germline V gene encodes CDR1 MNHEY and CDR2 SVGAGI. The CDR3 protein is CASSSLQPGLAGEQYF. DNA of the CDR3: TGTGCCAGCAGCTCTCTTCAGCCGGGACTAGCGGGCGAGCAGTACTTC.

The chain is built from TRBV9 and TRBJ1-1, with D maybe TRBD1 (6 bases). Germline V CDR1 and CDR2: SGDLS, YYNGEE. Trimming left V 0 bases short and J 1 base short, with 10 bases between. This CDR3 region has 15 residues. CDR3 in amino acids: CASSVGPGENTEAFF. The CDR3 DNA reads as TGTGCCAGCAGCGTAGGGCCAGGGGAGAACACTGAAGCTTTCTTT.

The rearrangement links TRBV7-2 to TRBJ2-2; 8 nucleotides match TRBD2. Germline V gene data show CDR1 as SGHTA and CDR2 as FQGNSA. J gave up 1 base and V 1 base, and 2 bases lay outside the gene matches. The CDR3 extends over 16 amino acids. CDR3 coding DNA: TGTGCCAGCAGCTTAGGTCTAGCGGGGAACACCGGGGAGCTGTTTTTT. Its translation: CASSLGLAGNTGELFF.

This chain joins TRBV19 and TRBJ2-6, with 7 positions matching TRBD2. From germline, CDR1 is LNHDA and CDR2 SQIVND (reference sequence). The CDR3 is 17 residues long. After removal of 4 bases from V and 2 bases from J, the junction contained 8 bases not matched to a gene. In DNA, the CDR3 is TGTGCCAGTAGTACGACGGGGAGGGCAACTGGGGCCAACGTCCTGACTTTC. It yields the protein CASSTTGRATGANVLTF.

This sequence joins TRBV29-1 and TRBJ2-1, with 7 bases lining up with TRBD1. In germline, CDR1 is SQVTM, CDR2 ANQGSEA. There are 13 residues in the CDR3. After removal of 6 bases from V and 6 bases from J, the junction contained 8 bases not matched to a gene. CDR3 sequence reads: CSVEQGLGNEQFF. Here the CDR3 DNA reads TGCAGCGTAGAACAGGGGTTGGGCAATGAGCAGTTCTTC.

V is TRBV7-3 and J is TRBJ1-1; D not certain. The germline V gene has CDR1 SGHTA and CDR2 FQGTGA. CDR3 size: 13 residues. The V and J ends lost 2 bases and 3 bases respectively, with 7 bases between them. The CDR3 coding sequence is TGTGCCAGCAGCTTACAGAGGTACACTGAAGCTTTCTTT. Its translation is CASSLQRYTEAFF.

V and J are TRBV11-2 and TRBJ2-2; 9 nucleotides align to TRBD1. Germline CDR1 is SGHAT and CDR2 is FQNNGV. The CDR3 is made up of 14 amino acids. V was pared by 5 bases and J by 8 bases, with 6 bases of the junction left unmatched. CDR3 nucleotides: TGTGCCAGCAGCCGGGACAGGGCATCTGGGGAGCTGTTTTTT. Protein: CASSRDRASGELFF.

This clonotype was counted at least ten times. V is TRBV10-2 and J is TRBJ2-4; D uncertain. Germline assignment: CDR1 WSHSY and CDR2 SAAADI. The CDR3 is made up of 13 amino acids. Trimming shortened V by 8 bases and J by 1 base, and 9 bases separated the two germline ends. CDR3 sequence (DNA): TGCGCCAGCTGTGGGTACGCCAAAAACATTCAGTACTTC. Its translation: CASCGYAKNIQYF.

This clonotype showed up just a few times. The chain combines TRBV5-1 with TRBJ1-1; 9 bases agree with TRBD1. V dropped 1 base and J dropped 3; count of bases not matched to a gene: 7. CDR3 size: 16 residues. The germline gives CDR1 SGHRS, CDR2 YFSETQ. Written as DNA, the CDR3 is TGCGCCAGCAGCTTGAGGGGGACAGGGATGGACACTGAAGCTTTCTTT. It yields the protein CASSLRGTGMDTEAFF.

The chain joins TRBV7-9 to TRBJ2-4; the match to TRBD2 covers 8 bases. The CDR3 has 14 amino acids. The V gene end was trimmed by 4 bases and the J gene end by 8 bases; junction bases not matched to a gene: 7. Germline loops: CDR1 SEHNR, CDR2 FQNEAQ (reference sequence). Here the CDR3 reads CASSSGTRAYIQYF. The DNA of the CDR3 is TGTGCCAGCAGCTCCGGGACTAGAGCATACATTCAGTACTTC. The variable domain in full, completed from reference TRBV7-9 and TRBJ2-4, reads DTGVSQNPRHKITKRGQNVTFRCDPISEHNRLYWYRQTLGQGPEFLTYFQNEAQLEKSRLLSDRFSAERPKGSFSTLEIQRTEQGDSAMYLCASSSGTRAYIQYFGAGTRLSVL.